One and the same sample provided the 8 T cell receptor beta chains below, sequenced in a study of blood T cell repertoires in COVID-19. The assay was immunoSEQ multiplex PCR, and TCRdb's table has in-frame clones only and misses some. The repertoire holds about 300,000 clones, with about 84% as singletons. The sequenced sample consisted of peripheral blood. These receptors all stem from a woman aged 45-65 years with acute or convalescent COVID-19.

A word on this clone: The identical CDR3 is also encoded by other nucleotide sequences in the sample. The chain carries TRBV6-5 and TRBJ2-7; 10 nucleotides match TRBD1. The germline V gene encodes CDR1 MNHEY and CDR2 SVGAGI. V lost 5 bases and J lost 3; bases outside the gene matches: 4. The CDR3 covers 14 residues. CDR3 region: CASSTRTGGYEQYF. The CDR3 bases are TGTGCCAGCAGTACACGGACAGGGGGCTACGAGCAGTACTTC.

CDR3 bases: TGTGCCAGTAGTATTCCAGGACTAGCGGGAGCAGATACGCAGTATTTT. Translating gives CASSIPGLAGADTQYF. V gene TRBV19 combines with J gene TRBJ2-3; TRBD2 matches 13 bases. With V trimmed by 3 bases and J by 4 bases, 4 bases remained unmatched. The CDR3 consists of 16 residues. Per the germline V gene, CDR1 is LNHDA and CDR2 is SQIVND (reference sequence).

The chain employs TRBV7-9 and TRBJ2-1; TRBD1 matches at 9 bases. Germline-derived CDR1 and CDR2 are SEHNR and FQNEAQ (reference sequence). The V and J ends lost 1 base and 4 bases, in that order; junction bases with no gene match: 2. CDR3 size: 15 residues. The DNA for the CDR3 is TGTGCCAGCAGCTTAGTGGGGACAGGGTACAATGAGCAGTTCTTC. Amino acid sequence: CASSLVGTGYNEQFF.

This clone was found a few times. The genes are TRBV28 and TRBJ2-4; possible D gene TRBD1, 5 bases. CDR1 is MDHEN, CDR2 SYDVKM, per germline. Deletions cut 2 bases from V and 3 bases from J, with 20 bases between. The CDR3 length is 18 residues. DNA of the CDR3: TGTGCCAGCAGTTTACCATTTCAGGGTGTGCTGGGCAAAAACATTCAGTACTTC. This translates into CASSLPFQGVLGKNIQYF.

CDR3 nucleotide sequence: TGTGCCAGCAGTCCTACCGGGGTTAGACTCAATCAGCCCCAGCATTTT. This sequence encodes CASSPTGVRLNQPQHF. V and J are TRBV28 and TRBJ1-5, with D unclear. The CDR3 is made up of 16 amino acids. V was pared by 5 bases and J by 3 bases, with 17 bases between. CDR1 is MDHEN, CDR2 SYDVKM, per germline. The full variable domain, its missing parts supplied by reference TRBV28 and TRBJ1-5, is DVKVTQSSRYLVKRTGEKVFLECVQDMDHENMFWYRQDPGLGLRLIYFSYDVKMKEKGDIPEGYSVSREKKERFSLILESASTNQTSMYLCASSPTGVRLNQPQHFGDGTRLSIL.

The J gene is TRBJ1-3, the V gene TRBV28; weak D call: TRBD1 (5 bases). CDR3 length: 18 residues. The germline CDR1 and CDR2 sequences are MDHEN and SYDVKM. With 5 bases removed from V and 0 bases from J, the gap between germline ends came to 20 bases. CDR3 sequence (DNA): TGTGCCAGCAGTATACCGGGACTCCCGGAAAGCTCTGGAAACACCATATATTTT. Translating it yields CASSIPGLPESSGNTIYF.

A few counts support this clone. The chain is built from TRBV5-6 and TRBJ2-1; 16 bases are a match to TRBD2. The germline gives CDR1 SGHDT, CDR2 YYEEEE. The CDR3 loop spans 19 amino acids. The junction had 14 bases not matched to a gene; V was cut back by 4 bases and J by 7 bases. The CDR3 DNA sequence: TGTGCCAGCAGCCGGGCACTGGGACTAGCGGGAGGGTTTACGAATGAGCAGTTCTTC. This encodes CASSRALGLAGGFTNEQFF.

The chain combines TRBV30 with TRBJ1-1; no reliable D call. Trimming took 4 bases from V and 7 from J, leaving 7 bases between them. CDR1 is GTSNPN, CDR2 SVGIG, per germline (reference sequence). The CDR3 length is 10 residues. CDR3 sequence: CAWKEFEAFF. In nucleotides, the CDR3 is TGTGCCTGGAAGGAGTTTGAAGCTTTCTTT.